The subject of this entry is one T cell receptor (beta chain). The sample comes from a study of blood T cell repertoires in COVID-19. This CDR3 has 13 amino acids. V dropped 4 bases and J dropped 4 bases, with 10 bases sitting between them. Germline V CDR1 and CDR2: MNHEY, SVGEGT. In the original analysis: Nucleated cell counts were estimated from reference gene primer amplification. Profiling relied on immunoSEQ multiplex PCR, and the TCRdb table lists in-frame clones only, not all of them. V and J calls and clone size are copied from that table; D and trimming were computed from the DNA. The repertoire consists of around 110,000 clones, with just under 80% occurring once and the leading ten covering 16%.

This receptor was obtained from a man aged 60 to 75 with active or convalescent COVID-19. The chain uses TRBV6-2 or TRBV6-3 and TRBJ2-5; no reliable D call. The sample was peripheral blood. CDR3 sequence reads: CASSSTERETQYF. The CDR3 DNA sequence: TGTGCCAGCAGTTCGACGGAGCGAGAGACCCAGTACTTC.